This T cell receptor beta chain was sequenced for a study of blood T cell repertoires in COVID-19. This clone was detected only once. V was trimmed by 7 bases and J by 8 bases, leaving 14 bases between them. Germline lookup yields CDR1 GTSNPN and CDR2 SVGIG (reference sequence). This CDR3 has 11 residues. In the study's own analysis: Nucleated cell counts were estimated from reference gene primer amplification. Assay used: immunoSEQ multiplex PCR; TCRdb lists only in-frame clones, some missing. V and J calls plus clone size are reproduced from that table; the DNA served to infer D and trimming. The sample has hundreds of thousands of clones, around nine tenths seen once.

V and J are TRBV30 and TRBJ1-1; D not resolved. The source is a man younger than 35 with active or convalescent COVID-19. The sequencing sample was made of peripheral blood. CDR3: CAYYLVGEAFF. The CDR3 DNA reads TGTGCCTACTACCTGGTAGGCGAAGCTTTCTTT.